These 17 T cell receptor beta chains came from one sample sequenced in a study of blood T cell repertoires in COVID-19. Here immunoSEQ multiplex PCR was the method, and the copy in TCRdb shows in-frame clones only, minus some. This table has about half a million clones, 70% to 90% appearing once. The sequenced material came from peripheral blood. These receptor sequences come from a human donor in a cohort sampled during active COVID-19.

The CDR3 region is CAGGDYHGELFF. The CDR3 DNA is TGTGCAGGGGGCGATTACCACGGGGAGCTGTTTTTT. The chain couples TRBV19 to TRBJ2-2, with 7 bases lining up with TRBD1. Per the germline V gene, CDR1 is LNHDA and CDR2 is SQIVND (reference sequence). CDR3 length: 12 amino acids.

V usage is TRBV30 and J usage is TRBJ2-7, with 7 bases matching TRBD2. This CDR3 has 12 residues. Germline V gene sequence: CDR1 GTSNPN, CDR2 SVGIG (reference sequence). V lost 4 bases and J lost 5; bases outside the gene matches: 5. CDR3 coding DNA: TGTGCCTGGACCGTGGGGAGGGACGAGCAGTACTTC. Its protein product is CAWTVGRDEQYF.

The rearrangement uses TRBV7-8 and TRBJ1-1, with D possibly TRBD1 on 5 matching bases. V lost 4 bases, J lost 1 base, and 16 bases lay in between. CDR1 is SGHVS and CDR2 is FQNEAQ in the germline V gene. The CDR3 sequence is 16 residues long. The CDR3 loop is CASSSTPGFGNTEAFF. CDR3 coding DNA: TGTGCCAGCAGCTCCACCCCAGGGTTCGGGAACACTGAAGCTTTCTTT.

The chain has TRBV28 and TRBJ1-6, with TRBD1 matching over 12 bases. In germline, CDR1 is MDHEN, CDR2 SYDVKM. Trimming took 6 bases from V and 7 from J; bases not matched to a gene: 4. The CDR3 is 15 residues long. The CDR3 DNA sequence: TGTGCCAGCAGCGCCGGGACAGGGGGCAATTCACCCCTCCACTTT. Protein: CASSAGTGGNSPLHF.

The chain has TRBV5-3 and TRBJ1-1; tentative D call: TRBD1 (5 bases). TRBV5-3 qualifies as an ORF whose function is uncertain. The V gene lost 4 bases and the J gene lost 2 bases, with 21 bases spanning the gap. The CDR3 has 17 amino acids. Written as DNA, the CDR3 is TGTGCCAGAAGCCAGGTAGGGGATGCACTTCGAAACACTGAAGCTTTCTTT. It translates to CARSQVGDALRNTEAFF.

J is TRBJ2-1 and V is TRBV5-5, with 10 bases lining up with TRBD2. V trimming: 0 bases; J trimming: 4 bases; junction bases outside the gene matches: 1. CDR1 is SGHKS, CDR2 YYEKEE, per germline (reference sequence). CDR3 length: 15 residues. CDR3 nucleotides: TGTGCCAGCAGCTTGGCTAGCGGGGGTTACAATGAGCAGTTCTTC. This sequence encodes CASSLASGGYNEQFF. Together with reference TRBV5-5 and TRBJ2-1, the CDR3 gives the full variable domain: DAGVTQSPTHLIKTRGQQVTLRCSPISGHKSVSWYQQVLGQGPQFIFQYYEKEERGRGNFPDRFSARQFPNYSSELNVNALLLGDSALYLCASSLASGGYNEQFFGPGTRLTVL.

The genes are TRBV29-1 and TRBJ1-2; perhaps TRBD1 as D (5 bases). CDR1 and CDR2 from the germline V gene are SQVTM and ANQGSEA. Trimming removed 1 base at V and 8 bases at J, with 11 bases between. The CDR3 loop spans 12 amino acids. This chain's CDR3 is CSVEVQGWGYTF. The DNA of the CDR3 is TGCAGCGTTGAAGTGCAGGGTTGGGGCTACACCTTC.

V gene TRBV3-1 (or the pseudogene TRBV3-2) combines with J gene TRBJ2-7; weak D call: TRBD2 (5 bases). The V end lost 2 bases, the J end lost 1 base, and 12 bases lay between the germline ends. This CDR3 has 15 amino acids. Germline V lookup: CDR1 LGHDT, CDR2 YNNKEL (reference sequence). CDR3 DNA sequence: TGTGCCAGCAGCCAAACAGCAGAGGGATCCTACGAGCAGTACTTC. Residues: CASSQTAEGSYEQYF.

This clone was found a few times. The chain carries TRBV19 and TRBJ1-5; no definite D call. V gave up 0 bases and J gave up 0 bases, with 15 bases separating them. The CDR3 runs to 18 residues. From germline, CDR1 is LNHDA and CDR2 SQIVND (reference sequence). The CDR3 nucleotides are TGTGCCAGTAGTATAGAACGGTGGTCAGGTTCTAGCAATCAGCCCCAGCATTTT. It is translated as CASSIERWSGSSNQPQHF.

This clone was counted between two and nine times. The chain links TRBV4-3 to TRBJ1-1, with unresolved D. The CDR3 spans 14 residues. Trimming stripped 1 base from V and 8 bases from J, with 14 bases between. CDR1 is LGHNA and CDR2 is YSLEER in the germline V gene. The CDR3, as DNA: TGCGCCAGCAGCCAAGCTGGGAGCGCTTCGGAAGCTTTCTTT. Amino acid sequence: CASSQAGSASEAFF.

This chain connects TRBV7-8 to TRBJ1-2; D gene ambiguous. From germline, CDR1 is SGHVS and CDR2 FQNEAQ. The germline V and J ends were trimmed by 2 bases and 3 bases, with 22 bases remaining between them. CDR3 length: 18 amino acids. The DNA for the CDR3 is TGTGCCAGCAGCTTAAGGCGGGTTCCCGACCGAGTTCACTATGGCTACACCTTC. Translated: CASSLRRVPDRVHYGYTF.

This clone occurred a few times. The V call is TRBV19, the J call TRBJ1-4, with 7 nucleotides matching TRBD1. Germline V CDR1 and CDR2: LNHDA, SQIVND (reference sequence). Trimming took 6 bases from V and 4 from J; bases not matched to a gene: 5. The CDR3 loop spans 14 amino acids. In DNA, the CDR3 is TGTGCCAGTAGCCTGGACAGGTATAATGAAAAACTGTTTTTT. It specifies CASSLDRYNEKLFF.

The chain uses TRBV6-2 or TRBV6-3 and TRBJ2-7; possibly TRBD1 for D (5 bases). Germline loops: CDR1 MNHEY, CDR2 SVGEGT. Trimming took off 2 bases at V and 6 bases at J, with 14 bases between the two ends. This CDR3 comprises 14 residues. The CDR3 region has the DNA TGTGCCAGCAGTTACAGGGGCGCGCTTTCCGAGCAGTACTTC. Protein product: CASSYRGALSEQYF.

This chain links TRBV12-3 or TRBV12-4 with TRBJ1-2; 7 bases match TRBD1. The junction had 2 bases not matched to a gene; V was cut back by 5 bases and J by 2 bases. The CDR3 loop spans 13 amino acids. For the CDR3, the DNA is TGTGCCAGCAGTCCGACAGGGAACTATGGCTACACCTTC. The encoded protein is CASSPTGNYGYTF.

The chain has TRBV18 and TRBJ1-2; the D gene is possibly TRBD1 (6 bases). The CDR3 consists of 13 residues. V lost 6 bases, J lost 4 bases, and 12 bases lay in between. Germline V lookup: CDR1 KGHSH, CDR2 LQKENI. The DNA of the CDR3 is TGTGCCAGCTCGGAGGACAGAGGCTATGGCTACACCTTC. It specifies CASSEDRGYGYTF.

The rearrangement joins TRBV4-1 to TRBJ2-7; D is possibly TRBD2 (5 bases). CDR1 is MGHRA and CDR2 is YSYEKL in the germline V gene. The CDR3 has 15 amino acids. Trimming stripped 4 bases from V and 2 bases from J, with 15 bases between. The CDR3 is CASSLTTIQTYEQYF. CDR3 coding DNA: TGCGCCAGCAGCCTAACGACTATTCAGACCTACGAGCAGTACTTC.

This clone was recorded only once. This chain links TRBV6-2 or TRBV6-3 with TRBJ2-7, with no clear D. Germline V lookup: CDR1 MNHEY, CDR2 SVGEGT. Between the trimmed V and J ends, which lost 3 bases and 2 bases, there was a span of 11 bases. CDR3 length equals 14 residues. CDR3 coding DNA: TGTGCCAGCAGTTATAGGAGTTTCCCCTACGAGCAGTACTTC. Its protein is CASSYRSFPYEQYF.